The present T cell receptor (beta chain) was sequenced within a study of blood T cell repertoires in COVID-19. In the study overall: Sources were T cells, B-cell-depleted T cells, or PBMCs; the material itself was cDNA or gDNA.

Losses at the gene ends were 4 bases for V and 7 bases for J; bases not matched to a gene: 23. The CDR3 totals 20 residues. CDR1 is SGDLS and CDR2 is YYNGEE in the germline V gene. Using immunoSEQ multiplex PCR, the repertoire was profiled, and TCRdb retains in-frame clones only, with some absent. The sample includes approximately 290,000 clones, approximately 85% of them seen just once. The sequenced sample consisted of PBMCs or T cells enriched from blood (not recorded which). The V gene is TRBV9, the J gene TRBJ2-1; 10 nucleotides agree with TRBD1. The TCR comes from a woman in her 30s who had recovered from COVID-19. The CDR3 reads CASSPPDRPGRDRGRNEQFF. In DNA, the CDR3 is TGTGCCAGCAGCCCCCCGGATCGTCCCGGCCGGGACAGGGGACGAAATGAGCAGTTCTTC.